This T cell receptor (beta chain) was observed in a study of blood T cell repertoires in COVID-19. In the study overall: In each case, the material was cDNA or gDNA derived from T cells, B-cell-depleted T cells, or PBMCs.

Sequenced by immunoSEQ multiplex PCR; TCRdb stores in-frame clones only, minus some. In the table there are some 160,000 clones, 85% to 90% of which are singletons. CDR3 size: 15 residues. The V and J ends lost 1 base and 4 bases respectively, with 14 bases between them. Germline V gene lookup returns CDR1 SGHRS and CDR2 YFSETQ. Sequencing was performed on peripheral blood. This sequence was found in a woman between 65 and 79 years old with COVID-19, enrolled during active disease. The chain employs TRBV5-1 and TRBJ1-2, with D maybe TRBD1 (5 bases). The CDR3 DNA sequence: TGCGCCAGCAGCTTGTTGCAGGGATTATTCTATGGCTACACCTTC. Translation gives CASSLLQGLFYGYTF.